This is a list of T cell receptor beta chains from one sample in a study of regulatory T cells in long-lasting Graves disease. TCRdb recomputed calls from the multiplex PCR reads with MiXCR, one row per CDR3 protein. The data hold more than 450,000 distinct CDR3 sequences, with 15% to 20% observed a single time. The same specimen was also included in a second study, on T cells in Graves' hyperthyroidism and ophthalmopathy.

Sequencing was performed on peripheral blood mononuclear cells (PBMCs), taken at new diagnosis, from a patient treated with antithyroid drugs. The receptor set was obtained from a man aged 40-49 years with Graves disease. The CDR3 runs from the conserved cysteine through the conserved F or W. D genes are given only for firm matches. Expanded clones are given a class, and other clones once, few, many or no size at all.

D,size,V,J,CDR3,DNA
.,many,TRBV27,TRBJ1-5,CASSLMWDQPQHF,TGTGCCAGCAGTTTAATGTGGGATCAGCCCCAGCATTTT
.,many,TRBV2,TRBJ2-7,CASSEESRLYEQYF,TGTGCCAGCAGTGAAGAGTCAAGACTGTACGAGCAGTACTTC
.,many,TRBV11-3,TRBJ2-2,CASSLVLNGTGELFF,TGTGCCAGCAGCTTAGTACTAAACGGCACCGGGGAGCTGTTTTTT
.,many,TRBV28,TRBJ2-6,CASRQRGDRFTSGANVLTF,TGTGCCAGCAGACAAAGGGGCGACAGGTTCACCTCTGGGGCCAACGTCCTGACTTTC
.,.,TRBV25-1,TRBJ1-2,CASGTGYGYTF,TGTGCCAGCGGGACGGGTTATGGCTACACCTTC
.,many,TRBV11-1,TRBJ1-1,CASSLRGENTEAFF,TGTGCCAGCAGTCTTCGAGGTGAGAACACTGAAGCTTTCTTT
.,many,TRBV2,TRBJ2-1,CASSERGIYNEQFF,TGTGCCAGCAGCGAACGGGGCATTTACAATGAGCAGTTCTTC
.,many,TRBV28,TRBJ2-7,CASSLIPSEQYF,TGTGCCAGCAGTTTGATTCCGAGCGAGCAGTACTTC
TRBD2,.,TRBV13,TRBJ2-3,CASSFRTSGKGDTQYF,TGTGCCAGCAGCTTTCGGACTAGCGGGAAGGGAGATACGCAGTATTTT
TRBD1,many,TRBV27,TRBJ2-5,CASSLRTGGIKETQYF,TGTGCCAGCAGTTTACGGACAGGGGGCATAAAAGAGACCCAGTACTTC
.,many,TRBV7-9,TRBJ1-6,CASSPAGTVNSPLHF,TGTGCCAGCAGCCCAGCCGGGACGGTTAATTCACCCCTCCACTTT
TRBD1,many,TRBV24-1,TRBJ2-1,CATSDFQPTGRLYNEQFF,TGTGCCACCAGTGATTTCCAACCGACAGGGCGTCTTTACAATGAGCAGTTCTTC
.,few,TRBV2,TRBJ2-5,CASTTMETQYF,TGTGCCAGCACAACCATGGAGACCCAGTACTTC
TRBD2,.,TRBV7-9,TRBJ2-2,CASSQLAGVAGELFF,TGTGCCAGCAGCCAACTAGCGGGAGTTGCCGGGGAGCTGTTTTTT
.,.,TRBV11-3,TRBJ2-7,CASSTPPRDLYEQYF,TGTGCCAGCAGCACTCCCCCCCGGGATTTATACGAGCAGTACTTC
TRBD2,.,TRBV20-1,TRBJ2-3,CSARGGLAGSTDTQYF,TGCAGTGCTAGAGGGGGACTAGCGGGTTCCACAGATACGCAGTATTTT
.,few,TRBV20-1,TRBJ2-7,CSASPPRGYEQYF,TGCAGTGCTAGCCCCCCTAGAGGGTACGAGCAGTACTTC
.,few,TRBV29-1,TRBJ2-2,CSVEEANTGELFF,TGCAGCGTTGAAGAAGCGAACACCGGGGAGCTGTTTTTT
TRBD1,many,TRBV15,TRBJ1-2,CATSRGKRQGSSF,TGTGCCACCAGCAGAGGGAAACGACAGGGGAGTTCCTTC
TRBD1,.,TRBV5-5,TRBJ2-7,CASGLGTGGWYF,TGTGCCAGCGGACTTGGGACAGGAGGGTGGTACTTC
.,many,TRBV5-1,TRBJ1-4,CASSFQSSNEKLFF,TGCGCCAGCAGCTTTCAGTCTTCTAATGAAAAACTGTTTTTT
TRBD1,many,TRBV27,TRBJ2-7,CASSLGTGLVYEQYF,TGTGCCAGCAGTCTTGGGACAGGGCTCGTGTACGAGCAGTACTTC
TRBD2,many,TRBV11-3,TRBJ2-5,CASTLSKLAGGRETQYF,TGTGCCAGCACCTTGAGCAAGCTAGCGGGAGGTCGAGAGACCCAGTACTTC
TRBD2,few,TRBV19,TRBJ2-5,CASTLSGSETQYF,TGTGCCAGTACCCTTAGCGGGAGTGAGACCCAGTACTTC
TRBD2,many,TRBV24-1,TRBJ2-1,CATSDIGLASTDEQFF,TGTGCCACCAGTGATATAGGACTAGCCTCGACCGATGAGCAGTTCTTC
TRBD1,many,TRBV6-1,TRBJ1-2,CASSGPSTGYYGYTF,TGTGCCAGCAGTGGACCGTCGACAGGGTACTATGGCTACACCTTC
.,.,TRBV10-1,TRBJ2-1,CASSDAGNTGNEQFF,TGCGCCAGCAGTGATGCGGGAAACACGGGTAATGAGCAGTTCTTC
.,many,TRBV6-1,TRBJ2-1,CASSDLGSYNEQFF,TGTGCCAGCAGTGATCTGGGCTCCTACAATGAGCAGTTCTTC
TRBD2,many,TRBV20-1,TRBJ2-1,CSAGGASGISDEQFF,TGCAGTGCTGGGGGAGCTAGCGGGATTTCCGATGAGCAGTTCTTC
.,few,TRBV18,TRBJ2-3,CASSPLGLPDTQYF,TGTGCCAGCTCACCCCTGGGCCTACCAGATACGCAGTATTTT
TRBD1,few,TRBV12-3/TRBV12-4,TRBJ1-2,CASSLGQGRYGYTF,TGTGCCAGCAGTTTAGGACAGGGGCGTTATGGCTACACCTTC
TRBD1,many,TRBV20-1,TRBJ2-7,CSARGGTGTHEQYF,TGCAGTGCTAGAGGAGGGACAGGGACCCACGAGCAGTACTTC
TRBD2,many,TRBV5-1,TRBJ2-7,CASSSGLAGGWEQYF,TGCGCCAGCAGCTCTGGACTAGCGGGAGGATGGGAGCAGTACTTC
.,.,TRBV5-1,TRBJ1-1,CASSLGQSNMNTEAFF,TGCGCCAGCAGCTTGGGCCAGTCAAATATGAACACTGAAGCTTTCTTT
TRBD1,many,TRBV5-1,TRBJ1-5,CASSSGTDGNQPQHF,TGCGCCAGCAGCTCCGGGACAGACGGCAATCAGCCCCAGCATTTT
.,.,TRBV12-3/TRBV12-4,TRBJ1-5,CASSLSWEPQHF,TGTGCCAGCAGTTTGAGTTGGGAGCCCCAGCATTTT
.,.,TRBV18,TRBJ2-7,CASSPSGRRSYEQYF,TGTGCCAGCTCACCATCAGGACGCCGCTCCTACGAGCAGTACTTC
.,many,TRBV5-1,TRBJ2-7,CASSFTDSYEQYF,TGTGCCAGCAGCTTTACAGACTCCTACGAGCAGTACTTC
TRBD2,many,TRBV12-3/TRBV12-4,TRBJ2-5,CASSFGTSGETQYF,TGTGCCAGCAGTTTTGGGACTAGCGGAGAGACCCAGTACTTC
TRBD2,many,TRBV12-3/TRBV12-4,TRBJ2-1,CASSLGRLAGARDEQFF,TGTGCCAGCAGTTTAGGGCGACTAGCGGGGGCTAGGGATGAGCAGTTCTTC
.,.,TRBV7-2,TRBJ2-1,CASSLVLVLTGQFF,TGTGCCAGCAGCTTGGTCCTAGTCCTGACGGGGCAGTTCTTC
TRBD2,many,TRBV11-3,TRBJ2-3,CASSLGASGSHSTDTQYF,TGTGCCAGCAGCTTAGGGGCTAGCGGGAGCCATAGCACAGATACGCAGTATTTT
TRBD2,many,TRBV12-3/TRBV12-4,TRBJ2-1,CASSDTSGRVDNEQFF,TGTGCCAGCAGTGATACTAGCGGGAGGGTAGACAATGAGCAGTTCTTC
.,many,TRBV2,TRBJ2-7,CASTRLTYEQYF,TGTGCCAGCACGAGACTTACCTACGAGCAGTACTTC
.,many,TRBV30,TRBJ2-1,CAWSAARVSSYNEQFF,TGTGCCTGGAGTGCGGCCCGCGTCAGCTCCTACAATGAGCAGTTCTTC
TRBD2,many,TRBV20-1,TRBJ2-7,CSARDAGSGRPSGFSYEQYF,TGCAGTGCTAGAGATGCGGGGTCGGGACGGCCTAGCGGGTTCTCCTACGAGCAGTACTTC
TRBD2,few,TRBV5-1,TRBJ2-1,CASSLLGIAGGGDNEQFF,TGCGCCAGCAGCTTGTTGGGGATAGCGGGAGGAGGGGACAATGAGCAGTTCTTC
TRBD2,many,TRBV20-1,TRBJ2-3,CSARQILAGDTQYF,TGCAGTGCCCGGCAGATACTAGCGGGAGATACGCAGTATTTT
.,many,TRBV5-1,TRBJ2-2,CASSFGYRDAGELFF,TGCGCCAGCAGCTTCGGTTACAGGGATGCCGGGGAGCTGTTTTTT
TRBD2,many,TRBV6-2/TRBV6-3,TRBJ2-3,CASSYLAGGSDTQYF,TGTGCCAGCAGTTACCTAGCGGGAGGTTCAGATACGCAGTATTTT
TRBD1,.,TRBV11-2,TRBJ1-1,CASNPPDRGETNTEAFF,TGTGCCAGCAACCCTCCCGACAGGGGGGAAACGAACACTGAAGCTTTCTTT
.,many,TRBV7-9,TRBJ2-1,CASSLDPLVGNEQFF,TGTGCCAGCAGCCTGGACCCCCTGGTGGGCAATGAGCAGTTCTTC
.,.,TRBV29-1,TRBJ1-1,CSVEEPGLNTEAFF,TGCAGCGTTGAAGAGCCAGGGCTAAACACTGAAGCTTTCTTT
.,many,TRBV2,TRBJ2-3,CASTQGRASSTDTQYF,TGTGCCAGCACCCAGGGTAGGGCTTCTAGCACAGATACGCAGTATTTT
.,many,TRBV12-3/TRBV12-4,TRBJ2-1,CASTNTINEQFF,TGTGCCAGCACTAATACGATCAATGAGCAGTTCTTC
.,.,TRBV29-1,TRBJ1-5,CSVGENSSQPQHF,TGCAGCGTGGGAGAGAATAGCAGTCAGCCCCAGCATTTT